Below, 13 T cell receptor beta chains from the same sample are listed, as sequenced in a study of cytomegalovirus exposure and HLA in healthy donors. The PCR had 60 Vbeta and 13 Jbeta primers. The assay was immunoSEQ multiplex PCR, and TCRdb's table has in-frame clones only and misses some. The profile shows approximately 180,000 clones, about four fifths of them singletons. Specimen: PBMCs. The receptor source for this set is a girl aged 5 to 17 in good health and CMV-seropositive.

V gene TRBV11-3 combines with J gene TRBJ2-1; weak D call: TRBD1 (6 bases). V lost 4 bases to trimming and J lost 5 bases, with 15 bases between them. This CDR3 has 15 amino acids. Germline assignment: CDR1 SGHNT and CDR2 YENEEA. The CDR3 DNA follows: TGTGCCAGCAGCTCGAACAGGGTAATCAACAATGAGCAGTTCTTC. Its protein product is CASSSNRVINNEQFF.

The rearrangement uses TRBV28 and TRBJ1-5, with TRBD1 matching 7 bases. Germline CDR1 is MDHEN and CDR2 is SYDVKM. Trimming at V came to 2 bases and at J to 0 bases, leaving 7 bases not matched to a gene. This CDR3 is 17 amino acids long. CDR3 residues: CASSLHDRVYSNQPQHF. DNA of the CDR3: TGTGCCAGCAGTTTACACGACAGGGTCTATAGCAATCAGCCCCAGCATTTT.

The chain is built from TRBV6-5 and TRBJ1-1, with 7 bases lining up with TRBD1. Germline V gene lookup returns CDR1 MNHEY and CDR2 SVGAGI. V lost 8 bases and J lost 0; bases outside the gene matches: 6. This CDR3 spans 14 amino acids. The CDR3 here is CASRWDSLNTEAFF. CDR3 bases: TGTGCCAGCCGATGGGACAGCCTGAACACTGAAGCTTTCTTT.

This clone was recorded once. The rearrangement uses TRBV9 and TRBJ1-3; a weak D match, TRBD1 (6 bases). CDR1 is SGDLS and CDR2 is YYNGEE in the germline V gene. The V end was cut by 2 bases, the J end by 0 bases, with 9 bases between. The CDR3 has 15 amino acids. The DNA of the CDR3 is TGTGCCAGCAGCGTGTCGACAGGCTCTGGAAACACCATATATTTT. It specifies CASSVSTGSGNTIYF.

The chain links TRBV10-3 to TRBJ1-2; unclear D gene. Per the germline V gene, CDR1 is ENHRY and CDR2 is SYGVKD. Trimming pared 7 bases from V and 4 bases from J, leaving 13 bases between. The CDR3 length is 13 residues. The CDR3 loop is CAITPGLVYGYTF. The CDR3 nucleotides read TGTGCCATCACCCCGGGTCTCGTCTATGGCTACACCTTC.

The chain combines TRBV10-3 with TRBJ1-1, with D possibly being TRBD1 (6 bases). The CDR3 is 14 residues long. V shed 4 bases and J shed 0 bases, with 9 bases lying between them. The germline V gene has CDR1 ENHRY and CDR2 SYGVKD. The CDR3 sequence: CAISVDRMNTEAFF. As DNA, the CDR3 is TGTGCCATCAGTGTCGACAGGATGAACACTGAAGCTTTCTTT.

The table lists this clone with a count of one. The genes are TRBV29-1 and TRBJ1-3; 9 positions match TRBD1. Germline V lookup: CDR1 SQVTM, CDR2 ANQGSEA. V dropped 4 bases and J dropped 4; count of bases not matched to a gene: 5. CDR3 length: 14 residues. DNA for the CDR3: TGCAGCGTTGGGACAGGGGTTGGGGGAAACACCATATATTTT. Residues: CSVGTGVGGNTIYF. The complete variable domain, with remaining parts taken from reference TRBV29-1 and TRBJ1-3, reads SAVISQKPSRDICQRGTSLTIQCQVDSQVTMMFWYRQQPGQSLTLIATANQGSEATYESGFVIDKFPISRPNLTFSTLTVSNMSPEDSSIYLCSVGTGVGGNTIYFGEGSWLTVV.

This clone was detected only a few times. The chain uses TRBV2 and TRBJ1-2; D is possibly TRBD1 (6 bases). CDR3 length equals 15 residues. Trimming left V 4 bases short and J 8 bases short, with 20 bases between. Germline CDR1 reads SNHLY; CDR2 reads FYNNEI. Written as DNA, the CDR3 is TGTGCCAGCAGTGCGGGGCAGGGGCTTTCGAGCGGCTACACCTTC. Protein product: CASSAGQGLSSGYTF.

The CDR3: CASSQPGHNTGELFF. As DNA, the CDR3 is TGCGCCAGCAGCCAGCCGGGACACAATACCGGGGAGCTGTTTTTT. The chain employs TRBV4-1 and TRBJ2-2; maybe TRBD1 (6 bases). With 3 bases removed from V and 5 bases from J, the gap between germline ends came to 13 bases. Germline V gene data show CDR1 as MGHRA and CDR2 as YSYEKL. The CDR3 sequence is 15 residues long.

The chain uses TRBV2 and TRBJ1-1; the D is unclear. Germline V gene sequence: CDR1 SNHLY, CDR2 FYNNEI. The V and J ends lost 6 bases and 8 bases respectively, with 7 bases between them. There are 10 residues in the CDR3. CDR3 amino acids: CASRAAEAFF. Written as DNA, the CDR3 is TGTGCCAGCAGAGCAGCGGAAGCTTTCTTT.

The J gene is TRBJ2-3, the V gene TRBV29-1; TRBD1 aligns across 10 bases. V lost 7 bases to trimming and J lost 7 bases; unmatched junction nucleotides: 14. The CDR3 spans 15 residues. The germline V gene encodes CDR1 SQVTM and CDR2 ANQGSEA. CDR3 coding DNA: TGCAGCGGTTCCCCCGGGACAGGGGATGGAAATACGCAGTATTTT. Protein: CSGSPGTGDGNTQYF.

The V and J genes are TRBV7-3 and TRBJ2-7; 7 bases agree with TRBD1. The CDR3 has 14 amino acids. J gave up 1 base and V 5 bases, and 5 bases lay outside the gene matches. The germline gives CDR1 SGHTA, CDR2 FQGTGA. DNA for the CDR3: TGTGCCAGCAGCCCTCAGGGGGAATCCTACGAGCAGTACTTC. Amino acids: CASSPQGESYEQYF.

The chain combines TRBV30 with TRBJ2-5, with 7 bases fitting TRBD2. After removal of 6 bases from V and 3 bases from J, the junction contained 7 bases not matched to a gene. The CDR3 consists of 13 residues. CDR1 and CDR2 from the germline V gene are GTSNPN and SVGIG (reference sequence). The CDR3 DNA follows: TGTGCCTGCGAGCGGGGCTGGGAAGAGACCCAGTACTTC. This encodes CACERGWEETQYF.